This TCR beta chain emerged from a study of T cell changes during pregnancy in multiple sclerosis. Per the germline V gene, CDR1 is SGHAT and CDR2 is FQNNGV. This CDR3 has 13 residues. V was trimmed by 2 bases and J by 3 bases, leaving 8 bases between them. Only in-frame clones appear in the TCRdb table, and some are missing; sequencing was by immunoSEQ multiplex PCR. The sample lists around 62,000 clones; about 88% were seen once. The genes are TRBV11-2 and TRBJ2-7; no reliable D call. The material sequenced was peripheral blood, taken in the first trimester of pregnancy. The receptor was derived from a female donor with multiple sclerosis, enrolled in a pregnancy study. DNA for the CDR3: TGTGCCAGCAGCTTAAGTGAGAGCTACGAGCAGTACTTC. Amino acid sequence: CASSLSESYEQYF.